The 7 T cell receptor beta chains in this list originate from one sample, sequenced in a study of cytomegalovirus exposure and HLA in healthy donors. Use of 60 Vbeta and 13 Jbeta primers characterized the PCR. Here immunoSEQ multiplex PCR was the method, and the copy in TCRdb shows in-frame clones only, minus some. The sample lists around 150,000 clones, 75% to 80% seen once, with about 1.7% in the top ten. The material sequenced was PBMCs. These receptors came from a woman in her thirties in good health and CMV-seronegative.

This sequence joins TRBV7-3 and TRBJ2-1, with D tentatively TRBD1 (5 bases). Between the trimmed V and J ends, which lost 10 bases and 5 bases, there was a span of 15 bases. The germline V gene has CDR1 SGHTA and CDR2 FQGTGA. This CDR3 region has 13 residues. Here the CDR3 reads CATSLDRDNEQFF. CDR3 in DNA: TGTGCCACCTCCCTAGACAGAGACAATGAGCAGTTCTTC.

The rearrangement uses TRBV7-8 and TRBJ1-5; D gene unclear. V lost 1 base and J 4 bases, leaving 8 bases between the germline ends. The CDR3 sequence is 14 residues long. CDR1 and CDR2 from the germline V gene are SGHVS and FQNEAQ. The DNA for the CDR3 is TGTGCCAGCAGCTTAGAACTCGGTAATCAGCCCCAGCATTTT. Residues: CASSLELGNQPQHF.

The rearrangement joins TRBV6-5 to TRBJ2-1; TRBD2 matches 9 bases. The CDR3 extends over 15 amino acids. The germline CDR1 and CDR2 sequences are MNHEY and SVGAGI. With V trimmed by 0 bases and J by 7 bases, 4 bases remained unmatched. The CDR3, as DNA: TGTGCCAGCAGTTACTCCGCGGGGGGGTTAAATGAGCAGTTCTTC. It codes for CASSYSAGGLNEQFF.

This clone was observed a few times. This chain connects TRBV5-1 to TRBJ2-1; the match to TRBD1 covers 8 bases. Germline CDR1 is SGHRS and CDR2 is YFSETQ. The CDR3 contains 13 residues. V lost 8 bases, J lost 5 bases, and 6 bases stayed unmatched. For the CDR3, the DNA is TGCGCCAGTGGACAGGGCGGGAACAATGAGCAGTTCTTC. The encoded protein is CASGQGGNNEQFF.

In its sample, this clone was seen a few times. This sequence joins TRBV5-1 and TRBJ2-2; 8 nucleotides agree with TRBD2. The CDR3 is 15 residues long. Germline trimming cut 2 bases from V and 6 bases from J; bases unmatched to any gene: 6. Germline CDR1 SGHRS, CDR2 YFSETQ. CDR3: CASSLGAGVAGELFF. CDR3 DNA sequence: TGCGCCAGCAGCTTAGGAGCGGGGGTCGCCGGGGAGCTGTTTTTT.

V and J are TRBV5-8 and TRBJ1-1; weak D call: TRBD1 (5 bases). The CDR3 is 16 amino acids. V was clipped by 5 bases and J by 0 bases, with 17 bases between them. From germline, CDR1 is SGHTS and CDR2 YDEGEE. The CDR3 reads CASRGRQGRLNTEAFF. The CDR3 DNA sequence: TGTGCCAGCAGGGGTCGGCAGGGCAGGCTGAACACTGAAGCTTTCTTT.

This chain connects TRBV2 to TRBJ2-5, with D perhaps TRBD2 (7 bases). V shed 2 bases and J shed 3 bases, with 16 bases lying between them. This CDR3 has 16 amino acids. Germline V gives CDR1 SNHLY, CDR2 FYNNEI. CDR3 protein: CASSESLRGAKETQYF. DNA of the CDR3: TGTGCCAGCAGTGAATCCCTACGGGGGGCGAAAGAGACCCAGTACTTC.